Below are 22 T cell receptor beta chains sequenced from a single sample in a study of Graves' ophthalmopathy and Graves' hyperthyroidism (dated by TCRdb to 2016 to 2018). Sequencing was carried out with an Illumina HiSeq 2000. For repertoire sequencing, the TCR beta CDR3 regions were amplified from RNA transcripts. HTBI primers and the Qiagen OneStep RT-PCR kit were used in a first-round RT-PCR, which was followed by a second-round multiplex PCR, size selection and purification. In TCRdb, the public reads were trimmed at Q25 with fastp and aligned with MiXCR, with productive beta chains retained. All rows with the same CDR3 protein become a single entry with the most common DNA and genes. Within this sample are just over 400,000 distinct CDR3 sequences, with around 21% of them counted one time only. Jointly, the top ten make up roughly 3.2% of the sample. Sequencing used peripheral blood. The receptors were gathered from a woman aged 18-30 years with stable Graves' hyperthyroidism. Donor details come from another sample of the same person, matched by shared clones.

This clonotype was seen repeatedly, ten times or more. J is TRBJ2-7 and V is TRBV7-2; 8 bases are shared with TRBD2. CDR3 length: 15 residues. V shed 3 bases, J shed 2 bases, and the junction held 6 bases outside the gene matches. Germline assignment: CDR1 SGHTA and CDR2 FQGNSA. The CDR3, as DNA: TGTGCCAGCAGCTTCCCGGGAGGGAGGACCTACGAGCAGTACTTC. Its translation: CASSFPGGRTYEQYF.

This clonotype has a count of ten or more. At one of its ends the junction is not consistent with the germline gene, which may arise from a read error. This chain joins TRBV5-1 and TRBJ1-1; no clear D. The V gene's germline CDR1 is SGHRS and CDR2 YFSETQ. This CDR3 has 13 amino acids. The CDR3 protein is CASSLEVNTEAFF. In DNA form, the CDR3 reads TGTGCCAGCAGTTTGGAGGTGAACACTGAAGCTTTCTTT. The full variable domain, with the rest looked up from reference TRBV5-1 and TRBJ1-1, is KAGVTQTPRYLIKTRGQQVTLSCSPISGHRSVSWYQQTPGQGLQFLFEYFSETQRNKGNFPGRFSGRQFSNSRSEMNVSTLELGDSALYLCASSLEVNTEAFFGQGTRLTVV.

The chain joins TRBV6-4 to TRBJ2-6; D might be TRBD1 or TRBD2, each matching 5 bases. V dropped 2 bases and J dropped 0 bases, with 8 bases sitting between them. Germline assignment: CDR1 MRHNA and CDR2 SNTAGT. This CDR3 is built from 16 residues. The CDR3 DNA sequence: TGTGCCAGCAGTGACCGGGGCCTCTCTGGGGCCAACGTCCTGACTTTC. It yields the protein CASSDRGLSGANVLTF.

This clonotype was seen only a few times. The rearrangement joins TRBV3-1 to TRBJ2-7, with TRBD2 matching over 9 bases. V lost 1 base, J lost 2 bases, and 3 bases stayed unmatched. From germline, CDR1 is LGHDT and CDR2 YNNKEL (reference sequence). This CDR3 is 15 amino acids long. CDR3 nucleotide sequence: TGTGCCAGCAGCCAAGGGGTAGCGGGGGCCTACGAGCAGTACTTC. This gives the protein CASSQGVAGAYEQYF.

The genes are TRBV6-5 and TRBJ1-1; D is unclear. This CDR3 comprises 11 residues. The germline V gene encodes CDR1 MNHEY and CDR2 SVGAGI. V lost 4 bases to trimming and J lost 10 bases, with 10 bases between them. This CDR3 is CASSSGPGAFF. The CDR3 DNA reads TGTGCCAGCAGTTCCGGTCCCGGAGCTTTCTTT.

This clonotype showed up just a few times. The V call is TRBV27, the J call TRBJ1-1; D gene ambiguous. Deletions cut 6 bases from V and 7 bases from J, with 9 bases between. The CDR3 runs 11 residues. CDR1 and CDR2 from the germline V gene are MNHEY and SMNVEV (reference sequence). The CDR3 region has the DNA TGTGCCAGCAGGGACGGAGGTGAAGCTTTCTTT. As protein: CASRDGGEAFF.

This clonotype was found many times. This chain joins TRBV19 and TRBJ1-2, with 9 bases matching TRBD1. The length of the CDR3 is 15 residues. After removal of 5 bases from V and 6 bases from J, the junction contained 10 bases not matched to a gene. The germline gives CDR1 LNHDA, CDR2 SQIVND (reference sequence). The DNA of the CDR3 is TGTGCCAGTAGTTCCGGACCGGGACAGGGACATGGCTACACCTTC. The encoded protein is CASSSGPGQGHGYTF.

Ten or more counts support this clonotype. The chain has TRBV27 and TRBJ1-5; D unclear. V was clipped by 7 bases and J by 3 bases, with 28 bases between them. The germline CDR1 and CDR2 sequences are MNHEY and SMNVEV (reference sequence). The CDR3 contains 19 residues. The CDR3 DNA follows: TGTGCCAGCACCATTGGCCCAATGTTGGGAACCGTGCCCAATCAGCCCCAGCATTTT. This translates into CASTIGPMLGTVPNQPQHF.

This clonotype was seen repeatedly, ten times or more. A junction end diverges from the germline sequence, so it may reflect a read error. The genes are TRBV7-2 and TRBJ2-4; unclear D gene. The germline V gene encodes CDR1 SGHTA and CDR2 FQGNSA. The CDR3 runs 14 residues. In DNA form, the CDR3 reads TGTGCCAGCAGCTTAGGCGCCCTTGGGTTACCCTCGCTCTTC. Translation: CASSLGALGLPSLF.

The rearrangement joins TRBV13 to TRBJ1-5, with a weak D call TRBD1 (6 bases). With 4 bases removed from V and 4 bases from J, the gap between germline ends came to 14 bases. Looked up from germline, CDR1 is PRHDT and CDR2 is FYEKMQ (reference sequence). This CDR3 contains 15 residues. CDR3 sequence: CASSSQGEENQPQHF. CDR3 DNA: TGTGCCAGCAGCTCACAGGGAGAGGAGAATCAGCCCCAGCATTTT.

Here the CDR3 reads CSASSADYGYTF. The CDR3 DNA is TGCAGTGCTAGTTCCGCGGACTATGGCTACACCTTC. The chain employs TRBV20-1 and TRBJ1-2; D ambiguous. Germline CDR1 DFQATT, CDR2 SNEGSKA (reference sequence). The CDR3 is 12 amino acids. V dropped 3 bases and J dropped 3 bases, with 8 bases sitting between them.

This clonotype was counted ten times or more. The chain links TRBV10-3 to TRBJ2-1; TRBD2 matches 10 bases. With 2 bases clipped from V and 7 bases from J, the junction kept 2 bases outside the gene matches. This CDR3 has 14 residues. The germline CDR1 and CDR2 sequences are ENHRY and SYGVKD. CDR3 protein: CAISESGGGNEQFF. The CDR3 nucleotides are TGTGCCATCAGTGAGAGCGGGGGGGGAAATGAGCAGTTCTTC.

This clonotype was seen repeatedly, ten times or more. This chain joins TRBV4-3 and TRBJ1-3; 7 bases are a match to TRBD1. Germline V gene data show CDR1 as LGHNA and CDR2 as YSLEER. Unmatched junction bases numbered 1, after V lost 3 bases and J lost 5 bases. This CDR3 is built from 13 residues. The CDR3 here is CASSQDRRNTIYF. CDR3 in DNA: TGCGCCAGCAGCCAGGACAGGAGAAACACCATATATTTT.

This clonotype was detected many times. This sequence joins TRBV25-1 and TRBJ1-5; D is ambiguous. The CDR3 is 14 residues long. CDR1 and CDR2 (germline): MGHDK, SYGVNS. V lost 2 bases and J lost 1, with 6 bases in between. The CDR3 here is CASSEIKSNQPQHF. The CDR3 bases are TGTGCCAGCAGTGAAATAAAAAGCAATCAGCCCCAGCATTTT.

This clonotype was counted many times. The CDR3 protein is CASSHSSVQETQYF. The CDR3 bases are TGTGCCAGCAGCCATTCTAGCGTACAAGAGACCCAGTACTTC. The chain combines TRBV14 with TRBJ2-5, with a possible D match to TRBD2 (6 bases). V was clipped by 3 bases and J by 2 bases, with 10 bases between them. Germline CDR1 reads SGHDN; CDR2 reads FVKESK. This CDR3 spans 14 amino acids. Drawing the rest from reference TRBV14 and TRBJ2-5, the complete variable domain is EAGVTQFPSHSVIEKGQTVTLRCDPISGHDNLYWYRRVMGKEIKFLLHFVKESKQDESGMPNNRFLAERTGGTYSTLKVQPAELEDSGVYFCASSHSSVQETQYFGPGTRLLVL.

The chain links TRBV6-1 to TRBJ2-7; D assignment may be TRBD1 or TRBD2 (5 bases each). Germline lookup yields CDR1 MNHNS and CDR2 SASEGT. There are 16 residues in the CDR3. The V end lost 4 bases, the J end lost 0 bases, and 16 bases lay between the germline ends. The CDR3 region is CASSGSGTVSSYEQYF. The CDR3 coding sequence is TGTGCCAGCAGTGGATCCGGGACGGTGAGCTCCTACGAGCAGTACTTC.

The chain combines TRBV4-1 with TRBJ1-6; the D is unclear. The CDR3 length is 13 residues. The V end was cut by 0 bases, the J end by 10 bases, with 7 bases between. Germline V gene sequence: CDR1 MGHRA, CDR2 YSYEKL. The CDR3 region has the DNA TGCGCCAGCAGCCAAGAACAGTTATCACCCCTCCACTTT. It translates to CASSQEQLSPLHF.

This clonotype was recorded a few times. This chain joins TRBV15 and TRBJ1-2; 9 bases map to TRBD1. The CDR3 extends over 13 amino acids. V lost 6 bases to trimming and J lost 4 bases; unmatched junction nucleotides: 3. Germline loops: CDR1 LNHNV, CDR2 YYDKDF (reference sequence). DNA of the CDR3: TGTGCCACCAGGGGACAGGGATCCTATGGCTACACCTTC. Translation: CATRGQGSYGYTF.

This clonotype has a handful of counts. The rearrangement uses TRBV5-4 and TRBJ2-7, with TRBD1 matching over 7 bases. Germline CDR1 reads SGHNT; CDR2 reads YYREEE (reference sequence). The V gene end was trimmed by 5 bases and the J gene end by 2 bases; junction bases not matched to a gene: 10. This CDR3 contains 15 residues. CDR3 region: CASSLGQVTPYEQYF. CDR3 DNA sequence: TGTGCCAGCAGTCTCGGACAGGTCACTCCCTACGAGCAGTACTTC.

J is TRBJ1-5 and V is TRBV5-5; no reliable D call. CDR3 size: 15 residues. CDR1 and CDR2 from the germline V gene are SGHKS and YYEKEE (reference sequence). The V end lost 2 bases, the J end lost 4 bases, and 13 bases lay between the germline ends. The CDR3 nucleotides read TGTGCCAGCAGCTTCTCATTGTCCCCGAATCAGCCCCAGCATTTT. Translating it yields CASSFSLSPNQPQHF. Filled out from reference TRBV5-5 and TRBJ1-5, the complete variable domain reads DAGVTQSPTHLIKTRGQQVTLRCSPISGHKSVSWYQQVLGQGPQFIFQYYEKEERGRGNFPDRFSARQFPNYSSELNVNALLLGDSALYLCASSFSLSPNQPQHFGDGTRLSIL.

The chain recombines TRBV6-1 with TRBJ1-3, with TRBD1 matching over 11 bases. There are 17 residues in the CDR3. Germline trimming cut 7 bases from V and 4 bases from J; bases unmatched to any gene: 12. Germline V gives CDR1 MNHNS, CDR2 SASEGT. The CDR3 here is CASKRPGQGESGNTIYF. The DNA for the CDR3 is TGTGCCAGCAAGCGACCGGGACAGGGGGAATCAGGAAACACCATATATTTT.

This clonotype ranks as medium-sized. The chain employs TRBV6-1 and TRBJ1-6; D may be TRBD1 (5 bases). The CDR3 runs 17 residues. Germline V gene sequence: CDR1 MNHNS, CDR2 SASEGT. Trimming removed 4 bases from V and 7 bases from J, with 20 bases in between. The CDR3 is CASSAQGQKGRNSPLHF. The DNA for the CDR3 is TGTGCCAGCAGTGCCCAAGGACAAAAGGGAAGGAATTCACCCCTCCACTTT.